This TCR beta chain emerged from a study of somatic mutations in cytotoxic T cells in rheumatoid arthritis. The germline CDR1 and CDR2 sequences are SGHVS and FNYEAQ. The ends were cut back, 5 bases at V and 7 bases at J, with 14 bases in the middle. The CDR3 totals 13 residues. Here immunoSEQ multiplex PCR was the method, and the copy in TCRdb shows in-frame clones only, minus some. Of under 12,000 clones listed, approximately 82% were seen once; the top ten hold 8% to 10%. Sequencing was done on a sample of CD8+ T cells sorted from blood. This TCR derives from a woman aged 55-70 years with rheumatoid arthritis. The chain joins TRBV7-6 to TRBJ1-2; tentatively, D is TRBD1 (5 bases). The CDR3 bases are TGTGCCAGCAGCCTACCCGGGGGAAGTGGCTACACCTTC. Its translation is CASSLPGGSGYTF.